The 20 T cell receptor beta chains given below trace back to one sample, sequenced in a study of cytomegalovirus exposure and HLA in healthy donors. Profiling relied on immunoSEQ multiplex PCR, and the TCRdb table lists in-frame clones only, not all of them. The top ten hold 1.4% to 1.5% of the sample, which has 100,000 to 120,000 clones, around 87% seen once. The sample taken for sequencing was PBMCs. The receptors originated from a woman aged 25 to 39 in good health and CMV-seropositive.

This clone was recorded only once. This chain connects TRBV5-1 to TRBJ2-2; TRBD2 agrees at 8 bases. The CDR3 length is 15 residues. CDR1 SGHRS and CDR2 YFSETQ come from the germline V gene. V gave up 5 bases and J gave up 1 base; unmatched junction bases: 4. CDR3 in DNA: TGCGCCAGCAGAGGCGGGGGGATGAACACCGGGGAGCTGTTTTTT. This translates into CASRGGGMNTGELFF.

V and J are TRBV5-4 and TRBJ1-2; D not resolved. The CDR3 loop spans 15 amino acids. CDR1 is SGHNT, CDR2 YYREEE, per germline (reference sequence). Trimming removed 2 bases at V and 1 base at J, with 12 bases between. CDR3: CASSFGGRDNYGYTF. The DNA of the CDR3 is TGTGCCAGCAGCTTCGGAGGAAGGGATAACTATGGCTACACCTTC.

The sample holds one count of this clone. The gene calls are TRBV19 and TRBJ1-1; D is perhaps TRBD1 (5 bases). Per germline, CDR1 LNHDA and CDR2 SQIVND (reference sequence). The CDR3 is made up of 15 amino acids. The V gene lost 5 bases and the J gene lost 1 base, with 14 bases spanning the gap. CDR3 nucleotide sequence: TGTGCCAGTAGTCCCGGGGGGATCCGGAACACTGAAGCTTTCTTT. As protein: CASSPGGIRNTEAFF.

This CDR3 is CAISELDSISSYNSPLHF. The CDR3 bases are TGTGCCATCAGTGAGCTGGACAGCATAAGCTCCTATAATTCACCCCTCCACTTT. The rearrangement uses TRBV10-3 and TRBJ1-6, with D possibly being TRBD1 (6 bases). V gave up 2 bases and J gave up 0 bases, with 14 bases separating them. The germline CDR1 and CDR2 sequences are ENHRY and SYGVKD. The CDR3 covers 18 residues.

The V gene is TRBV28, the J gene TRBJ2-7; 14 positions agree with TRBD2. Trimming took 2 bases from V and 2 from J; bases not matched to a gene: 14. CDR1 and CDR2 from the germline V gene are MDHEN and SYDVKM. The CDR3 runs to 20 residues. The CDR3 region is CASSLRSLRGLAGAPYEQYF. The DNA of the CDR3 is TGTGCCAGCAGTTTAAGGTCCCTCAGGGGACTAGCGGGGGCTCCCTACGAGCAGTACTTC.

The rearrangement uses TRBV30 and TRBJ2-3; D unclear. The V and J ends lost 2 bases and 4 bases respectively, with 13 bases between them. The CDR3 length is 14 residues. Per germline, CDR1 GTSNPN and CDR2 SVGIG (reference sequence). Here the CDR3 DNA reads TGTGCCTGGAGTTTATCACTCACGGCAGATACGCAGTATTTT. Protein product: CAWSLSLTADTQYF. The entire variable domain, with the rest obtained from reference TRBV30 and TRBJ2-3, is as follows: SQTIHQWPATLVQPVGSPLSLECTVEGTSNPNLYWYRQAAGRGLQLLFYSVGIGQISSEVPQNLSASRPQDRQFILSSKKLLLSDSGFYLCAWSLSLTADTQYFGPGTRLTVL.

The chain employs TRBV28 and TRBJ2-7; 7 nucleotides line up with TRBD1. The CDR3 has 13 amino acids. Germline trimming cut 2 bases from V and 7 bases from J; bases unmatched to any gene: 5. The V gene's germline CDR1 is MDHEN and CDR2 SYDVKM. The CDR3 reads CASSLISTGEQYF. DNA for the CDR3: TGTGCCAGCAGTTTAATATCGACAGGGGAGCAGTACTTC. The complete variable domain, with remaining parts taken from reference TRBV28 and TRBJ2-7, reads DVKVTQSSRYLVKRTGEKVFLECVQDMDHENMFWYRQDPGLGLRLIYFSYDVKMKEKGDIPEGYSVSREKKERFSLILESASTNQTSMYLCASSLISTGEQYFGPGTRLTVT.

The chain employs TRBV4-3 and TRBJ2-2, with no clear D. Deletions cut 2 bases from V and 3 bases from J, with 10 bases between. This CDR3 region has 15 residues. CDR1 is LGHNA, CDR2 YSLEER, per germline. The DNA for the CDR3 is TGCGCCAGCAGCCAACCACCCCCGGACACCGGGGAGCTGTTTTTT. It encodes CASSQPPPDTGELFF.

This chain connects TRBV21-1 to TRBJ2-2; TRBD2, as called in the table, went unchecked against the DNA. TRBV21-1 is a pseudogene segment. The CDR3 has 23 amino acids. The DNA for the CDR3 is TGTGCCAGCATTCCCCCCAGGTCCCTACTCCCTAGCGGGGGGTGCCCGAACACCGGGGAGCTGTTTTTT. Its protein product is CASIPPRSLLPSGGCPNTGELFF.

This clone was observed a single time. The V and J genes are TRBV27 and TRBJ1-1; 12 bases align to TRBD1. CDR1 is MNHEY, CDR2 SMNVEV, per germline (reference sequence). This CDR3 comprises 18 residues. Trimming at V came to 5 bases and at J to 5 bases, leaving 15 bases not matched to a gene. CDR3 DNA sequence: TGTGCCAGCAGTCCCTATGGGACAGGGGGCGCGGCTGATACTGAAGCTTTCTTT. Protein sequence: CASSPYGTGGAADTEAFF.

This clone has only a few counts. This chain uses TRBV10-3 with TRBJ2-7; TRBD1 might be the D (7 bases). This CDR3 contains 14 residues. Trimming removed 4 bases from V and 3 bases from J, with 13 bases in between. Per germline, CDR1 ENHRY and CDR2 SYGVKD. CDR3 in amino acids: CAISGQGGIYEQYF. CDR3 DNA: TGTGCCATCAGTGGGCAGGGGGGCATCTACGAGCAGTACTTC.

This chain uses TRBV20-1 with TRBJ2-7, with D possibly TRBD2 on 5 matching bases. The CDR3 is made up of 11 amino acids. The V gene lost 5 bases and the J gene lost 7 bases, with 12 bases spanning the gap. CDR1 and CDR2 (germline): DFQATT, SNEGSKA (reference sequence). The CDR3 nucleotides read TGCAGTGCTCCGGAGGTGGGAGAGCAGTACTTC. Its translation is CSAPEVGEQYF.

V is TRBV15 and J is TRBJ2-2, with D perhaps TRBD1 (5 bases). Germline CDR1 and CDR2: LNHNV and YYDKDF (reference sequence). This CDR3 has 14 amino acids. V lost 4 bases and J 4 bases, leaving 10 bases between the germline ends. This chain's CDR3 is CATSTREGTGELFF. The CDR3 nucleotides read TGTGCCACCAGCACCAGGGAAGGCACCGGGGAGCTGTTTTTT.

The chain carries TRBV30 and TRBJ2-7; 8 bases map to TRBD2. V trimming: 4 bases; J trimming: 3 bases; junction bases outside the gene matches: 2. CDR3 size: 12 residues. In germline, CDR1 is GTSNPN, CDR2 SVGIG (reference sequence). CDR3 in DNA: TGTGCCTGGATAAGCGGGAGCTACGAGCAGTACTTC. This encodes CAWISGSYEQYF.

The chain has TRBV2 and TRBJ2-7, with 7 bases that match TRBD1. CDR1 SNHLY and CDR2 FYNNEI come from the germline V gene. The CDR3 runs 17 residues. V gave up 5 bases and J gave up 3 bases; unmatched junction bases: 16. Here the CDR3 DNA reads TGTGCCAGCAGTCCCGTTGGTAAGTGGGACAGCATCTACGAGCAGTACTTC. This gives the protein CASSPVGKWDSIYEQYF. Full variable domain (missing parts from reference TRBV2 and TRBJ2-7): EPEVTQTPSHQVTQMGQEVILRCVPISNHLYFYWYRQILGQKVEFLVSFYNNEISEKSEIFDDQFSVERPDGSNFTLKIRSTKLEDSAMYFCASSPVGKWDSIYEQYFGPGTRLTVT.

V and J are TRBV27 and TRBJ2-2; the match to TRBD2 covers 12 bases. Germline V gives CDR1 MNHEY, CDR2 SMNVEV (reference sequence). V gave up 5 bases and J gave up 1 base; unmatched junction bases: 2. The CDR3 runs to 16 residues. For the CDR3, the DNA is TGTGCCAGCAGTGCACTAGCGGGGGGGAACACCGGGGAGCTGTTTTTT. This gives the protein CASSALAGGNTGELFF.

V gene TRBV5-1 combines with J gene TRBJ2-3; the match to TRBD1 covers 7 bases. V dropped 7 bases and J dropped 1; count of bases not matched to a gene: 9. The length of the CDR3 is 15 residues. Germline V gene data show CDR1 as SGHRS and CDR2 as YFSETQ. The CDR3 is CASGEGGGGTDTQYF. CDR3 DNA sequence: TGCGCCAGCGGCGAAGGGGGCGGTGGCACAGATACGCAGTATTTT.

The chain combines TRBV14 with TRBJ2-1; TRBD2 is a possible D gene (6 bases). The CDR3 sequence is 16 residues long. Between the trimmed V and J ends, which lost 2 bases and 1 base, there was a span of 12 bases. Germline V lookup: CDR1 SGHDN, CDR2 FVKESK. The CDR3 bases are TGTGCCAGCAGCCAATTTAGGCTAGCGTCCTACAATGAGCAGTTCTTC. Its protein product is CASSQFRLASYNEQFF.

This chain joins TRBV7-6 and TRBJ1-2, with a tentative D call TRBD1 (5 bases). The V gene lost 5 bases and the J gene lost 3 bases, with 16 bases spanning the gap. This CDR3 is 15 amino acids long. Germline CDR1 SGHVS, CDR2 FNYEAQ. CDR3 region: CASSGSGGDDYGYTF. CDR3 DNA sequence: TGTGCCAGCAGCGGTTCGGGGGGGGATGACTATGGCTACACCTTC.

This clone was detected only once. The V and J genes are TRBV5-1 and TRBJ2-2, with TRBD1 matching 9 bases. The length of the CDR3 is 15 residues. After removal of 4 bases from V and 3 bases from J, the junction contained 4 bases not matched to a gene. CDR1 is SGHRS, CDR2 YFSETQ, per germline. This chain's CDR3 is CASSPGQGYTGELFF. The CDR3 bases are TGCGCCAGCAGCCCGGGACAGGGATACACCGGGGAGCTGTTTTTT.